This entry lists 21 T cell receptor beta chains sequenced from one sample in a study of OX40 agonist ivuxolimab in advanced cancers. TCRdb's table, derived via immunoSEQ multiplex PCR, lists solely in-frame clones and lacks some. Among roughly 80,000 clones, 86% were seen once, and the ten largest hold 1.5% to 2%. Sequences were derived from CD4+ or CD8+ T cells sorted from blood, sampled in a trial of the OX40 agonist ivuxolimab. These receptor sequences come from an adult with an advanced solid tumor such as melanoma, head and neck, liver or kidney cancer.

This rearrangement joins TRBV28 to TRBJ1-1, with D tentatively TRBD1 (5 bases). CDR3 length equals 15 residues. V lost 4 bases and J 4 bases, leaving 16 bases between the germline ends. Per germline, CDR1 MDHEN and CDR2 SYDVKM. The CDR3 nucleotides read TGTGCCAGCAGTTACTCTCGGGGCGTCGGCACTGAAGCTTTCTTT. Encoded protein: CASSYSRGVGTEAFF.

The rearrangement links TRBV7-2 to TRBJ2-7; no firm D call. CDR1 is SGHTA, CDR2 FQGNSA, per germline. The length of the CDR3 is 12 residues. With 8 bases removed from V and 3 bases from J, the gap between germline ends came to 11 bases. Written as DNA, the CDR3 is TGTGCCAGCGGGTTTTATGGCTACGAGCAGTACTTC. It is translated as CASGFYGYEQYF.

V usage is TRBV19 and J usage is TRBJ2-2; TRBD2 is a possible D gene (5 bases). The germline gives CDR1 LNHDA, CDR2 SQIVND (reference sequence). Trimming stripped 9 bases from V and 4 bases from J, with 15 bases between. This CDR3 contains 14 residues. DNA for the CDR3: TGTGCCAGCCACCGGGGTGGGAGCACCGGGGAGCTGTTTTTT. Residues: CASHRGGSTGELFF.

The chain joins TRBV7-7 to TRBJ2-1, with no clear D. This CDR3 comprises 16 residues. Germline CDR1 reads SSHAT; CDR2 reads FNYEAQ (reference sequence). The germline V and J ends were trimmed by 1 base and 1 base, with 11 bases remaining between them. In nucleotides, the CDR3 is TGTGCCAGCAGCTTAGGCGGCAGGAATTCCTACAATGAGCAGTTCTTC. This translates into CASSLGGRNSYNEQFF.

The chain couples TRBV18 to TRBJ1-2; 8 positions match TRBD1. CDR1 KGHSH and CDR2 LQKENI come from the germline V gene. The CDR3 contains 15 residues. V was clipped by 6 bases and J by 0 bases; unmatched bases: 6. The CDR3 sequence is CASSADRGPNYGYTF. The CDR3 region has the DNA TGTGCCAGCTCGGCCGACAGGGGCCCTAACTATGGCTACACCTTC.

This clone is a singleton in its sample. This rearrangement joins TRBV18 to TRBJ2-3; no definite D call. This CDR3 contains 15 residues. The germline gives CDR1 KGHSH, CDR2 LQKENI. V dropped 6 bases and J dropped 0 bases, with 13 bases sitting between them. CDR3 DNA sequence: TGTGCCAGCTCGCAAGCGAAAGCTAGCACAGATACGCAGTATTTT. It yields the protein CASSQAKASTDTQYF.

The J gene is TRBJ2-6, the V gene TRBV4-1; no definite D call. V was clipped by 2 bases and J by 4 bases, with 3 bases between them. This CDR3 contains 13 residues. Germline V gives CDR1 MGHRA, CDR2 YSYEKL. In DNA form, the CDR3 reads TGCGCCAGCAGCCAATTAGGGGCCAACGTCCTGACTTTC. The encoded protein is CASSQLGANVLTF.

This chain connects TRBV5-1 to TRBJ2-7, with 7 bases matching TRBD1. V was pared by 3 bases and J by 3 bases, with 3 bases of the junction left unmatched. Germline V gene sequence: CDR1 SGHRS, CDR2 YFSETQ. The CDR3 is 13 amino acids. Written as DNA, the CDR3 is TGCGCCAGCAGCTCGGGACAGAACTACGAGCAGTACTTC. Protein: CASSSGQNYEQYF. Combining the CDR3 with reference TRBV5-1 and TRBJ2-7 gives the whole variable domain KAGVTQTPRYLIKTRGQQVTLSCSPISGHRSVSWYQQTPGQGLQFLFEYFSETQRNKGNFPGRFSGRQFSNSRSEMNVSTLELGDSALYLCASSSGQNYEQYFGPGTRLTVT.

The chain employs TRBV7-2 and TRBJ1-5; no definite D call. CDR1 is SGHTA, CDR2 FQGNSA, per germline. The CDR3 length is 14 residues. Deletions cut 5 bases from V and 4 bases from J, with 12 bases between. The CDR3 nucleotides read TGTGCCAGCAGCCAATCCCAAAGGAATCAGCCCCAGCATTTT. Its protein is CASSQSQRNQPQHF.

The chain uses TRBV28 and TRBJ2-1; 7 bases align to TRBD2. The CDR3 has 15 amino acids. CDR1 is MDHEN, CDR2 SYDVKM, per germline. V lost 3 bases to trimming and J lost 7 bases; unmatched junction nucleotides: 9. The chain's CDR3 is CASSFMGGTANEQFF. The CDR3 DNA is TGTGCCAGCAGTTTTATGGGGGGGACCGCAAATGAGCAGTTCTTC.

The rearrangement links TRBV28 to TRBJ1-6; D remains ambiguous. The CDR3 covers 15 residues. The germline V gene has CDR1 MDHEN and CDR2 SYDVKM. The V end was cut by 7 bases, the J end by 6 bases, with 16 bases between. The CDR3 sequence is CASIKTTPLNSPLHF. The CDR3 DNA reads TGTGCCAGCATTAAGACCACCCCTCTTAATTCACCCCTCCACTTT.

The CDR3 DNA reads TGTGCCAGCGCCAGGGGGCCAATAAACTACGAGCAGTACTTC. Its protein product is CASARGPINYEQYF. This chain joins TRBV6-5 and TRBJ2-7; 8 positions match TRBD1. This CDR3 has 14 residues. From germline, CDR1 is MNHEY and CDR2 SVGAGI. Trimming cost V 8 bases and J 3 bases; bases outside gene matches: 9.

CDR3 residues: CASRVRPSYEQYF. The CDR3 nucleotides read TGTGCCAGCAGGGTCAGGCCCTCCTACGAGCAGTACTTC. The rearrangement links TRBV5-6 to TRBJ2-7, with D unclear. Germline CDR1 is SGHDT and CDR2 is YYEEEE. The CDR3 has 13 residues. V gave up 5 bases and J gave up 0 bases, with 9 bases separating them.

This chain connects TRBV7-2 to TRBJ2-5; tentatively, D is TRBD1 (5 bases). The CDR3 sequence is 17 residues long. V dropped 7 bases and J dropped 5 bases, with 26 bases sitting between them. Germline V CDR1 and CDR2: SGHTA, FQGNSA. CDR3 sequence: CASTTSPRGSVWETQYF. CDR3 coding DNA: TGTGCCAGCACCACTTCCCCTAGGGGCTCTGTGTGGGAGACCCAGTACTTC.

This clone was seen a few times. V usage is TRBV19 and J usage is TRBJ1-1; D gene ambiguous. The CDR3 covers 13 residues. The germline gives CDR1 LNHDA, CDR2 SQIVND (reference sequence). V was shortened by 7 bases and J by 2 bases, with 11 bases between the two germline ends. DNA of the CDR3: TGTGCCAGTAAGAGGGAGTACAACACTGAAGCTTTCTTT. Protein: CASKREYNTEAFF.

The chain combines TRBV29-1 with TRBJ2-1; 7 nucleotides match TRBD2. The junction had 6 bases not matched to a gene; V was cut back by 7 bases and J by 3 bases. Germline loops: CDR1 SQVTM, CDR2 ANQGSEA. CDR3 length: 13 amino acids. The CDR3 is CSGYGRIYNEQFF. The CDR3 DNA sequence: TGCAGCGGTTACGGGAGGATCTACAATGAGCAGTTCTTC.

The CDR3 nucleotides read TGTGCCAGCAGCGTAGAGGGTCCCCCCGGGGAGCTGTTTTTT. This encodes CASSVEGPPGELFF. V is TRBV9 and J is TRBJ2-2, with D uncertain. Trimming took off 0 bases at V and 6 bases at J, with 9 bases between the two ends. The germline gives CDR1 SGDLS, CDR2 YYNGEE. This CDR3 comprises 14 residues.

This chain joins TRBV15 and TRBJ2-3, with 8 bases identical to TRBD1. CDR1 and CDR2 from the germline V gene are LNHNV and YYDKDF (reference sequence). Trimming cost V 1 base and J 5 bases; bases outside gene matches: 2. CDR3 length: 14 amino acids. DNA of the CDR3: TGTGCCACCAGCAGAGGACAGGGGATAGATACGCAGTATTTT. Its translation is CATSRGQGIDTQYF.

CDR3 residues: CASSQASGSYEQYF. For the CDR3, the DNA is TGTGCCAGCAGCCAGGCTAGCGGGAGTTACGAGCAGTACTTC. The chain joins TRBV4-2 to TRBJ2-7; 10 nucleotides match TRBD2. This CDR3 spans 14 amino acids. V gave up 3 bases and J gave up 4 bases; unmatched junction bases: 3. Germline loops: CDR1 LGHNA, CDR2 YNFKEQ.

The rearrangement joins TRBV28 to TRBJ1-5; tentatively, D is TRBD1 (5 bases). The ends were cut back, 5 bases at V and 7 bases at J, with 12 bases in the middle. Germline V lookup: CDR1 MDHEN, CDR2 SYDVKM. The CDR3 is made up of 13 amino acids. CDR3 loop: CASSPIGVQPQHF. The CDR3 coding sequence is TGTGCCAGCAGTCCGATAGGGGTCCAGCCCCAGCATTTT.

This rearrangement joins TRBV28 to TRBJ1-1; the match to TRBD1 covers 7 bases. Germline CDR1 and CDR2: MDHEN and SYDVKM. After removal of 4 bases from V and 8 bases from J, the junction contained 13 bases not matched to a gene. CDR3 length: 15 residues. CDR3 in DNA: TGTGCCAGCAGTTCCCAAGGGGGCGGGTCGAGAGAAGCTTTCTTT. It specifies CASSSQGGGSREAFF. The full variable domain, with the rest looked up from reference TRBV28 and TRBJ1-1, is DVKVTQSSRYLVKRTGEKVFLECVQDMDHENMFWYRQDPGLGLRLIYFSYDVKMKEKGDIPEGYSVSREKKERFSLILESASTNQTSMYLCASSSQGGGSREAFFGQGTRLTVV.